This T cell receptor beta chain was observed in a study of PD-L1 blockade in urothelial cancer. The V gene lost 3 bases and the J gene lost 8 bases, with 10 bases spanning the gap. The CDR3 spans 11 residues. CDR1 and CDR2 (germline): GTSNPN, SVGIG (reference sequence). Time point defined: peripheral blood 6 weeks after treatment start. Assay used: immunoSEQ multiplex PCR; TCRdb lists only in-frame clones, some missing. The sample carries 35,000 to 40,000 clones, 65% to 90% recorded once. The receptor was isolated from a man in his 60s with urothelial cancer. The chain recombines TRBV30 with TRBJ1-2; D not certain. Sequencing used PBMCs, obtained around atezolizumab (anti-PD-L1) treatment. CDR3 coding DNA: TGTGCCTGGAGCCGTCGGTGGGGCTACACCTTC. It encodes CAWSRRWGYTF.